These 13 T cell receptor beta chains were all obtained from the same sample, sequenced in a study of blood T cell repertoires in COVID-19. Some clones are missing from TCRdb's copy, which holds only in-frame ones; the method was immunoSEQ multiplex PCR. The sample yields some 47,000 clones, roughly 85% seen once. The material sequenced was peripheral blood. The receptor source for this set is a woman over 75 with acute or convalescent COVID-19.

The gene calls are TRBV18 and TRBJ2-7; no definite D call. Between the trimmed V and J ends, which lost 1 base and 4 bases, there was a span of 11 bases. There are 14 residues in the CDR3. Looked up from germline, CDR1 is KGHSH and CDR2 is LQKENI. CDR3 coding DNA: TGTGCCAGCTCACCACTTGACAACCCGTACGAGCAGTACTTC. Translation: CASSPLDNPYEQYF.

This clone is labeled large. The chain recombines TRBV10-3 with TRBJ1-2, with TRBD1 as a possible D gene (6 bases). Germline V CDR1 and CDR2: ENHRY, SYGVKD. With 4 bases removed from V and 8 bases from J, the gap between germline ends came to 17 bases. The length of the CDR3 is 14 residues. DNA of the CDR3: TGTGCCATCAGTGGCGAGACAGGTATGGAAGGCTACACCTTC. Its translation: CAISGETGMEGYTF.

CDR3 bases: TGCAGCGTTGGGACAGGGGGCTATGGCTACACCTTC. Residues: CSVGTGGYGYTF. The chain is built from TRBV29-1 and TRBJ1-2; TRBD1 matches at 10 bases. The CDR3 has 12 residues. Germline V CDR1 and CDR2: SQVTM, ANQGSEA. Trimming at V came to 4 bases and at J to 4 bases, leaving 0 bases not matched to a gene.

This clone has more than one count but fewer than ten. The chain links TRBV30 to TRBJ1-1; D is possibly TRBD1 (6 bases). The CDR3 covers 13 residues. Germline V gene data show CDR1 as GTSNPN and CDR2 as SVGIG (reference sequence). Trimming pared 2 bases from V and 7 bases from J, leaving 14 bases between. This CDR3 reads CAWSRDRLSEAFF. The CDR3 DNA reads TGTGCCTGGAGTCGAGACAGGTTGAGTGAAGCTTTCTTT.

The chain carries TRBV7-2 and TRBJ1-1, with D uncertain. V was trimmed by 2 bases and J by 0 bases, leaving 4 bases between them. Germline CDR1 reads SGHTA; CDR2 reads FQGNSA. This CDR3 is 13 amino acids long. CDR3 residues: CASSLSLNTEAFF. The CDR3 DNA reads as TGTGCCAGCAGCTTATCTCTGAACACTGAAGCTTTCTTT.

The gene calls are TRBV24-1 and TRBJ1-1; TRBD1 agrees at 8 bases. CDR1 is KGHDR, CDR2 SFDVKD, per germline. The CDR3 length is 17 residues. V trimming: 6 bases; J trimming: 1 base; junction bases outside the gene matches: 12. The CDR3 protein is CATSHLDRERGNTEAFF. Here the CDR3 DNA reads TGTGCCACCAGTCACCTGGACAGGGAAAGGGGGAACACTGAAGCTTTCTTT.

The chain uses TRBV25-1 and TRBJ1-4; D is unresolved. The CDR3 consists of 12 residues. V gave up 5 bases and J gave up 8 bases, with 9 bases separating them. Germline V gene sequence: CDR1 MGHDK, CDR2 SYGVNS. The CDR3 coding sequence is TGTGCCAGCAGTCGGGTCGGGGAAAAACTGTTTTTT. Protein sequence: CASSRVGEKLFF.

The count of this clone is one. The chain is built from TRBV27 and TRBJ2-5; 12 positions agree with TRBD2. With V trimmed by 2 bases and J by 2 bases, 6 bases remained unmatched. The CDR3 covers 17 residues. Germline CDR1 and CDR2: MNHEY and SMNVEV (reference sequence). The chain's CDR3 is CASSLALTSGGQETQYF. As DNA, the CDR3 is TGTGCCAGCAGTTTAGCCCTGACTAGCGGGGGACAAGAGACCCAGTACTTC.

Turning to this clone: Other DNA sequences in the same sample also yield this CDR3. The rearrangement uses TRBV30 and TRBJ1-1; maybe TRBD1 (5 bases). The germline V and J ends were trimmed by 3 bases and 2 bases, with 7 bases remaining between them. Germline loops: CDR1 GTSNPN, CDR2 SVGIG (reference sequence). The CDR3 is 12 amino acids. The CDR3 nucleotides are TGTGCCTGGAGCCAGGGAAACACTGAAGCTTTCTTT. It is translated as CAWSQGNTEAFF. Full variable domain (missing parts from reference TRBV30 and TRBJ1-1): SQTIHQWPATLVQPVGSPLSLECTVEGTSNPNLYWYRQAAGRGLQLLFYSVGIGQISSEVPQNLSASRPQDRQFILSSKKLLLSDSGFYLCAWSQGNTEAFFGQGTRLTVV.

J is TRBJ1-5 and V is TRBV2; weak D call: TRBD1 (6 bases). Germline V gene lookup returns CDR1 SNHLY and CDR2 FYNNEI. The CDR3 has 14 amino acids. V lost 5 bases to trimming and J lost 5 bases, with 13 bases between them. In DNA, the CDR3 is TGTGCCAGCAGTAGGACAGCTTCTTATCAGCCCCAGCATTTT. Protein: CASSRTASYQPQHF.

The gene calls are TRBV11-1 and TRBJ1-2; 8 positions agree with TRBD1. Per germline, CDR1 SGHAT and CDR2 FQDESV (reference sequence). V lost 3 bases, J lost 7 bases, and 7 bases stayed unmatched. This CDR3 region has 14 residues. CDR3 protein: CASSFGQGIGGYTF. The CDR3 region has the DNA TGTGCCAGCAGCTTCGGACAGGGAATTGGTGGCTACACCTTC. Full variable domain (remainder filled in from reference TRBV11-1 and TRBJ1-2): EAEVAQSPRYKITEKSQAVAFWCDPISGHATLYWYRQILGQGPELLVQFQDESVVDDSQLPKDRFSAERLKGVDSTLKIQPAELGDSAMYLCASSFGQGIGGYTFGSGTRLTVV.

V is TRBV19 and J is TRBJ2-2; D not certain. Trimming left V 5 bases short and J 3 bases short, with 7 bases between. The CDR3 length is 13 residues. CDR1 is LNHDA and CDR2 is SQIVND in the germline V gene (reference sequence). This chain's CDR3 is CASSFQYTGELFF. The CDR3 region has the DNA TGTGCCAGTAGTTTCCAGTACACCGGGGAGCTGTTTTTT. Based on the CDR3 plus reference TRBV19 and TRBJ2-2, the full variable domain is DGGITQSPKYLFRKEGQNVTLSCEQNLNHDAMYWYRQDPGQGLRLIYYSQIVNDFQKGDIAEGYSVSREKKESFPLTVTSAQKNPTAFYLCASSFQYTGELFFGEGSRLTVL.

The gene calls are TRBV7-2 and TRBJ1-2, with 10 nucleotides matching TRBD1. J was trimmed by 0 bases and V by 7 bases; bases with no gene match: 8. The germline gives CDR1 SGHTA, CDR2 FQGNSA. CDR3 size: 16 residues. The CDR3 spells CASTPGQGLSNYGYTF. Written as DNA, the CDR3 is TGTGCCAGCACACCGGGACAGGGGCTTTCTAACTATGGCTACACCTTC.